This T cell receptor beta chain was retrieved from a study of blood T cell repertoires in COVID-19. Study context: The origin of the acute and convalescent COVID-19 samples was the United States, Italy and Spain. The analysed material was cDNA or gDNA that came from T cells, B-cell-depleted T cells, or PBMCs.

Germline V gene data show CDR1 as SGHAT and CDR2 as FQNNGV. This CDR3 is 15 amino acids long. V lost 1 base to trimming and J lost 4 bases, with 11 bases between them. Per the study methods: Estimates of nucleated cell counts were drawn from the amplification of reference gene primers. Clones were sequenced by immunoSEQ multiplex PCR, and TCRdb holds only the in-frame ones, with some missing. The V and J calls and clone size come from that table; D and trimming were worked out from the DNA. This table has 190,000 or so clones, roughly 85% appearing once. Enrolled through a virtual design, the participants were between 18 and 89 years of age and came from around 25 US areas.

This TCR was recovered from a man between 35 and 55 years old who had recovered from COVID-19. Sequencing input: PBMCs or T cells enriched from blood (not recorded which). The genes are TRBV11-2 and TRBJ2-1; no firm D call. The CDR3 reads CASSLVRSSYNEQFF. The CDR3 DNA reads as TGTGCCAGCAGCTTAGTTCGATCGAGTTACAATGAGCAGTTCTTC. Supplemented by reference TRBV11-2 and TRBJ2-1, the full variable domain reads EAGVAQSPRYKIIEKRQSVAFWCNPISGHATLYWYQQILGQGPKLLIQFQNNGVVDDSQLPKDRFSAERLKGVDSTLKIQPAKLEDSAVYLCASSLVRSSYNEQFFGPGTRLTVL.